A single sample gave rise to the 23 T cell receptor beta chains below, sequenced in a study of blood T cell repertoires in COVID-19 (TCRdb year 2020). The method behind the library was the immunoSEQ multiplex PCR assay. This immuneACCESS table, as held by TCRdb, lists in-frame sequences with V and J called but not all clones. Of the missing ones, under half trace to an unresolved V gene in checked studies; the others have no known cause. This sample holds under 250,000 clones; more than 75% were observed only once. 1.5% to 2% of the sample goes to the ten largest clones. Sequencing input: peripheral blood. Receptor source: a woman aged 55-69 years who had recovered from COVID-19.

This chain links TRBV2 with TRBJ2-7; no reliable D call. CDR3 length: 11 residues. The V gene lost 6 bases and the J gene lost 6 bases, with 9 bases spanning the gap. Per germline, CDR1 SNHLY and CDR2 FYNNEI. CDR3 residues: CASSPVPEQYF. The CDR3 region has the DNA TGTGCCAGCAGCCCCGTCCCCGAGCAGTACTTC.

The chain uses TRBV6-5 and TRBJ1-6; D unresolved. Germline CDR1 MNHEY, CDR2 SVGAGI. The CDR3 loop spans 13 amino acids. V lost 3 bases, J lost 11 bases, and 11 bases lay in between. The DNA of the CDR3 is TGTGCCAGCAGTTATGAGAGCCGTACACCCCTCCACTTT. Its translation: CASSYESRTPLHF.

The CDR3 bases are TGTGCCAGCAGCGCCGGGAACAGGGGTGTGAGTCGAGATACGCAGTATTTT. Its protein is CASSAGNRGVSRDTQYF. The V and J genes are TRBV9 and TRBJ2-3; 7 bases are a match to TRBD1. Germline CDR1 SGDLS, CDR2 YYNGEE. The CDR3 is 17 residues long. Trimming removed 3 bases from V and 5 bases from J; junction bases left unmatched: 15. The full variable domain, its missing parts supplied by reference TRBV9 and TRBJ2-3, is DSGVTQTPKHLITATGQRVTLRCSPRSGDLSVYWYQQSLDQGLQFLIQYYNGEERAKGNILERFSAQQFPDLHSELNLSSLELGDSALYFCASSAGNRGVSRDTQYFGPGTRLTVL.

The chain has TRBV4-3 and TRBJ1-5; D possibly corresponds to TRBD1 (6 bases). Germline V lookup: CDR1 LGHNA, CDR2 YSLEER. V lost 0 bases to trimming and J lost 3 bases, with 9 bases between them. The CDR3 extends over 15 amino acids. This chain's CDR3 is CASSQEGGFNQPQHF. CDR3 sequence (DNA): TGCGCCAGCAGCCAAGAAGGGGGATTCAATCAGCCCCAGCATTTT.

The chain carries TRBV9 and TRBJ1-4, with 9 bases aligning to TRBD1. Germline V gene sequence: CDR1 SGDLS, CDR2 YYNGEE. J lost 6 bases, V lost 4 bases, and 7 bases had no gene match. This CDR3 contains 15 residues. CDR3 sequence reads: CASSPPGQGDEKLFF. The CDR3 nucleotides read TGTGCCAGCAGCCCTCCGGGACAGGGAGATGAAAAACTGTTTTTT.

The CDR3 DNA follows: TGTGCCAGCAGCCAACCTCGGGGGGGGAATGGCCCCGGATGGGAGCAGTACTTC. Translating it yields CASSQPRGGNGPGWEQYF. This chain uses TRBV4-2 with TRBJ2-7; 8 bases match TRBD2. Germline V gene data show CDR1 as LGHNA and CDR2 as YNFKEQ. This CDR3 has 18 amino acids. The ends lost 2 bases at V and 7 bases at J; junction bases unmatched: 19.

The chain employs TRBV20-1 and TRBJ1-2, with D tentatively TRBD1 (6 bases). This CDR3 is 12 amino acids long. The germline V and J ends were trimmed by 5 bases and 4 bases, with 11 bases remaining between them. Germline CDR1 is DFQATT and CDR2 is SNEGSKA (reference sequence). DNA of the CDR3: TGCAGTGCTCGTGGACAGATCTATGGCTACACCTTC. Protein product: CSARGQIYGYTF.

The chain employs TRBV5-8 and TRBJ2-5, with D perhaps matching TRBD1 (5 bases). The V and J ends lost 4 bases and 0 bases respectively, with 10 bases between them. CDR1 and CDR2 from the germline V gene are SGHTS and YDEGEE. The CDR3 runs to 14 residues. CDR3 amino acids: CASSPGHNQETQYF. The CDR3 DNA reads as TGTGCCAGCAGCCCCGGACACAACCAAGAGACCCAGTACTTC.

The V and J genes are TRBV28 and TRBJ1-4, with 9 bases lining up with TRBD1. The trim removed 3 bases at V and 8 bases at J, leaving 4 bases unmatched. The CDR3 runs 14 residues. CDR1 MDHEN and CDR2 SYDVKM come from the germline V gene. In nucleotides, the CDR3 is TGTGCCAGCAGTTTGAACAGGGGGCGCGAAAAACTGTTTTTT. Translated: CASSLNRGREKLFF.

The rearrangement joins TRBV19 to TRBJ1-1; D call uncertain. Germline loops: CDR1 LNHDA, CDR2 SQIVND (reference sequence). There are 14 residues in the CDR3. V shed 4 bases and J shed 6 bases, with 15 bases lying between them. For the CDR3, the DNA is TGTGCCAGTAGTACCTCCGTTGTTTCCGCTGAAGCTTTCTTT. This translates into CASSTSVVSAEAFF. The complete variable domain, with remaining parts taken from reference TRBV19 and TRBJ1-1, reads DGGITQSPKYLFRKEGQNVTLSCEQNLNHDAMYWYRQDPGQGLRLIYYSQIVNDFQKGDIAEGYSVSREKKESFPLTVTSAQKNPTAFYLCASSTSVVSAEAFFGQGTRLTVV.

In DNA form, the CDR3 reads TGTGCCAGCAGTCCTTTAAGGACGGGGAACTATGGCTACACCTTC. As protein: CASSPLRTGNYGYTF. V usage is TRBV6-1 and J usage is TRBJ1-2; D gene ambiguous. Germline V gene sequence: CDR1 MNHNS, CDR2 SASEGT. The V end lost 5 bases, the J end lost 2 bases, and 15 bases lay between the germline ends. The CDR3 consists of 15 residues.

This chain joins TRBV15 and TRBJ1-3; TRBD1 agrees at 9 bases. Germline assignment: CDR1 LNHNV and CDR2 YYDKDF (reference sequence). V trimming: 3 bases; J trimming: 4 bases; junction bases outside the gene matches: 4. The CDR3 totals 15 residues. The CDR3 DNA reads as TGTGCCACCAGCAGGTTTACAGGGGGCGGAAACACCATATATTTT. Translated: CATSRFTGGGNTIYF.

The V and J genes are TRBV7-2 and TRBJ1-2; D ambiguous. Trimming removed 2 bases at V and 8 bases at J, with 18 bases between. Germline assignment: CDR1 SGHTA and CDR2 FQGNSA. The CDR3 is made up of 15 amino acids. The CDR3 DNA sequence: TGTGCCAGCAGCTTAAACCTAGAGGAGGCGATCGGCTACACCTTC. Amino acids: CASSLNLEEAIGYTF.

This clone was counted a few times. This chain connects TRBV5-4 to TRBJ2-3; 16 bases are a match to TRBD2. V was pared by 4 bases and J by 4 bases, with 3 bases of the junction left unmatched. Germline values: CDR1 SGHNT, CDR2 YYREEE (reference sequence). The CDR3 covers 16 residues. The CDR3 sequence: CASSLGLAGGADTQYF. CDR3 DNA: TGTGCCAGCAGCCTGGGACTAGCGGGGGGGGCAGATACGCAGTATTTT.

This chain's CDR3 is CASSSAGVRYGYTF. CDR3 coding DNA: TGTGCCAGCAGCTCGGCAGGGGTGAGATATGGCTACACCTTC. The V call is TRBV7-2, the J call TRBJ1-2, with a possible D match to TRBD1 (6 bases). Between the trimmed V and J ends, which lost 4 bases and 5 bases, there was a span of 14 bases. The CDR3 runs 14 residues. Germline CDR1 is SGHTA and CDR2 is FQGNSA.

The J gene is TRBJ2-1, the V gene TRBV20-1; no definite D call. Looked up from germline, CDR1 is DFQATT and CDR2 is SNEGSKA (reference sequence). Trimming took off 3 bases at V and 0 bases at J, with 12 bases between the two ends. CDR3 length equals 15 residues. CDR3: CSASPGGYSYNEQFF. The CDR3 nucleotides read TGCAGTGCTAGTCCCGGCGGCTACTCCTACAATGAGCAGTTCTTC.

This clone was counted between two and nine times. This rearrangement joins TRBV3-1 (or the pseudogene TRBV3-2) to TRBJ2-5; TRBD2 matches 7 bases. CDR1 and CDR2 (germline): LGHDT, YNNKEL (reference sequence). V trimming: 5 bases; J trimming: 4 bases; junction bases outside the gene matches: 7. The CDR3 is made up of 14 amino acids. This CDR3 is CASSSSRTRETQYF. The CDR3 DNA reads as TGTGCCAGCAGCTCCTCCCGGACTAGAGAGACCCAGTACTTC.

The chain has TRBV9 and TRBJ2-3; D call uncertain. The germline gives CDR1 SGDLS, CDR2 YYNGEE. V was trimmed by 3 bases and J by 0 bases, leaving 8 bases between them. This CDR3 has 14 amino acids. In DNA, the CDR3 is TGTGCCAGCAGCGCCCTAACTAGCACAGATACGCAGTATTTT. It is translated as CASSALTSTDTQYF. Combining the CDR3 with reference TRBV9 and TRBJ2-3 gives the whole variable domain DSGVTQTPKHLITATGQRVTLRCSPRSGDLSVYWYQQSLDQGLQFLIQYYNGEERAKGNILERFSAQQFPDLHSELNLSSLELGDSALYFCASSALTSTDTQYFGPGTRLTVL.

CDR3 nucleotides: TGCGCCAGCAGCTACTACAGGGGCTACGAGCAGTACTTC. Protein sequence: CASSYYRGYEQYF. The rearrangement joins TRBV5-1 to TRBJ2-7; 7 bases align to TRBD1. Germline CDR1 and CDR2: SGHRS and YFSETQ. V lost 3 bases and J lost 3; bases outside the gene matches: 3. This CDR3 is 13 amino acids long.

The chain uses TRBV27 and TRBJ2-7, with TRBD1 matching 10 bases. This CDR3 spans 16 amino acids. The V gene end was trimmed by 3 bases and the J gene end by 4 bases; junction bases not matched to a gene: 9. The germline V gene has CDR1 MNHEY and CDR2 SMNVEV (reference sequence). In DNA form, the CDR3 reads TGTGCCAGCAGTTTCGGCCCCGGACAGGGGGTATACGAGCAGTACTTC. Protein sequence: CASSFGPGQGVYEQYF.

This clone was found a few times. V is TRBV5-1 and J is TRBJ2-1; TRBD1 is a possible D gene (6 bases). With 1 base removed from V and 4 bases from J, the gap between germline ends came to 15 bases. Germline lookup yields CDR1 SGHRS and CDR2 YFSETQ. This CDR3 contains 16 residues. In DNA, the CDR3 is TGCGCCAGCAGCTTGCAGGCCAGGGGAACTTACAATGAGCAGTTCTTC. Translating gives CASSLQARGTYNEQFF.

This sequence joins TRBV7-9 and TRBJ2-7; 8 positions match TRBD1. The CDR3 contains 15 residues. After removal of 3 bases from V and 5 bases from J, the junction contained 9 bases not matched to a gene. Germline V gives CDR1 SEHNR, CDR2 FQNEAQ (reference sequence). The CDR3 nucleotides are TGTGCCAGCAGCTTGCGACAGGGGAGTTACGACGAGCAGTACTTC. Protein sequence: CASSLRQGSYDEQYF.

The chain combines TRBV7-9 with TRBJ1-4, with D tentatively TRBD1 (5 bases). This CDR3 has 17 amino acids. Germline CDR1 and CDR2: SEHNR and FQNEAQ (reference sequence). Trimming pared 4 bases from V and 6 bases from J, leaving 21 bases between. Here the CDR3 reads CASSSSYLPTGDEKLFF. CDR3 nucleotide sequence: TGTGCCAGCAGCTCCTCATACCTTCCAACGGGGGATGAAAAACTGTTTTTT.